This T cell receptor beta chain originates from a study of beta chain features in type 1 diabetes. General study results and limits: Fewer insertions but more deletions were seen at VDJ junctions in type 1 diabetes patients. HLA influence on TCRB rearrangement stayed unresolved here. The study found that naive, central memory and Treg TCRB repertoires appeared more similar in patients than in healthy donors.

This clone was observed a few times. Its cognate antigen is unknown. All of the isolated RNA was reverse transcribed, so expressed TCRB transcripts were sequenced. Only in-frame clones appear in the TCRdb table, and some are missing; sequencing was by immunoSEQ multiplex PCR. The sample records about 160,000 clones, approximately 9.1% being singletons. Purity above 95% was achieved in all sorted populations. The sequencing input was central memory CD4+ T cells from blood. The receptor was isolated from a woman aged 18-29 years in good health.

The DNA of the CDR3 is TGTGCCAGCTCACCCGGCACAGATACGCAGTATTTT. This codes for CASSPGTDTQYF. The gene calls are TRBV18 and TRBJ2-3; D not resolved. Germline CDR1 and CDR2: KGHSH and LQKENI. V lost 3 bases and J lost 1, with 2 bases in between. The CDR3 has 12 residues.